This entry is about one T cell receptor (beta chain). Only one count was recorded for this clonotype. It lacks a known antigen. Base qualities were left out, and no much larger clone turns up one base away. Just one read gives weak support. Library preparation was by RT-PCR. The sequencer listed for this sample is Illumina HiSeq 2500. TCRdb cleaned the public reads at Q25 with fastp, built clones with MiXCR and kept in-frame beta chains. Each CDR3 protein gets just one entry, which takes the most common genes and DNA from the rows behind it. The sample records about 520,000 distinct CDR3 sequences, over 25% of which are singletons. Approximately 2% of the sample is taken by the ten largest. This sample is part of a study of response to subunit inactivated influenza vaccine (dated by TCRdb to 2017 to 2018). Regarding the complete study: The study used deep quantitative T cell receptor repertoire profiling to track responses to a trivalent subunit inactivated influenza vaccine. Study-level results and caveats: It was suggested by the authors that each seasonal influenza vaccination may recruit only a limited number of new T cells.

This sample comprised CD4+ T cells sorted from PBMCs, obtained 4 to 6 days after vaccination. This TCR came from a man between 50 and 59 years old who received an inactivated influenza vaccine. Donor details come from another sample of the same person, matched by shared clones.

Here is the DNA: TGTGCCTGGAGTGCGTTACGGACCCTCAGCTCTGGGGCCAACGTCCTGACTTTC. Its amino acids are CAWSALRTLSSGANVLTF. The chain links TRBV30 with TRBJ2-6, with the D gene call left open. V loses 1 base, J loses 0 bases, and the germline ends lie 16 bases apart. As encoded in the germline V gene (reference sequence), CDR1 is GTSNPN while CDR2 is SVGIG. Reading from cysteine to phenylalanine, the CDR3 counts 18 amino acids. Only the CDR3 DNA stays, 54 bases, in frame from base 1.